One T cell receptor (beta chain) is described in this entry. Its antigen is currently not known. It has no much larger one-base neighbor in the sample; base qualities were not kept. CD8 naive samples were obtained by positive selection for CCR7 among CD45RO-negative cells, yielding a CD45RA+CCR7+ population from which TemRA cells were excluded. The donors were healthy, HIV-negative adults who had no recently reported acute infections or vaccinations. Only Caucasian adults living in Nashville, Tennessee, USA were represented among the donors. Blood was obtained by leukapheresis, after which PBMCs were separated by Ficoll-Histopaque density gradient centrifugation and cryopreserved in liquid nitrogen vapor phase. Purity and quantity of every magnetically sorted T cell population were checked by analytical flow cytometry. Each sorted fraction had its genomic DNA isolated and then quantified by UV absorbance on a Nanodrop 2000c.

TCR CDR3 regions were amplified from genomic DNA by multiplex PCR using the deep immunoSEQ assay. For each cell subset, the extracted genomic DNA was distributed evenly across all wells of several immunoSEQ 96-well plates, and each plate served as one replicate. For sorted subsets, roughly 0.2 ug genomic DNA, equal to some 28,000 T cell genomes, was loaded into each replicate PCR. The purified libraries were quantified using a Qubit 3.0 fluorometer, sized with a Bioanalyzer 2100, and then quantified again using the KAPA Library Quantification kit. Each immunoSEQ 96-well plate was sequenced on its own single-read 150-cycle Illumina NextSeq 550 flow cell. Regarding the original processing steps: Because the immunoSEQ output included only junctional sequences and no quality scores, the filtering could not be the same as the filtering used for full-length reads. Sequences were annotated with PyIR, a Python wrapper for IgBLAST v1.9, using IMGT germline references to assign V/J genes and CDR3. Reads with weak V/J assignments (E-value above 1e-6), missing CDR3, stop codons, out-of-frame junctions, or ambiguous translated residues were removed. V3J clonotypes were defined as sequences sharing the same inferred V gene, J gene, and CDR3 amino acid sequence. Percentage overlap between repertoires was calculated by dividing the number of shared unique clonotypes by the size of the smaller repertoire. RTK rarefaction, the Chao1 estimator, and Recon v2.1 estimates of unobserved clonotypes were used to assess repertoire richness. Generation probabilities for all TCRbeta clonotypes obtained by the gDNA method from several donors were computed using OLGA. TCRdb retrieved this table from immuneACCESS and kept in-frame rearrangements only. Not all clones are present; in checked studies, unresolved V genes account for under half, and no reason is known for the remainder. The DNA was the basis for D and trimming; V, J and clone size are from that table. In all, the sample holds 1.5 million to 2.5 million clones, and about 95% of those were seen once. The top ten hold around 1% of the sample.

The V end gives up 5 bases and the J end 4 bases, leaving 4 bases in the junction not matched to a gene. The CDR3 goes from the cysteine to the phenylalanine over 13 residues. Only CDR3 DNA is held: 39 bases, read in frame from base 1. CDR1 and CDR2 are drawn from the germline V gene (reference sequence): SGHNT, YYREEE. The data derive from a study of shared clonotypes between healthy human individuals (dated by TCRdb to 2020 to 2021). In the study overall: A couple of women and a few men aged 18 to 49 years were included in the cohort. For each donor, CD4 naive and CD4 memory were each given three plates, CD8 naive was given two plates, and CD8 memory was given one plate. To estimate repertoire size and how much clonotypes are shared between individuals, the study performed deep sequencing of blood TCR repertoires from five healthy adults. To increase sequencing depth and limit assay-specific biases, TCR repertoire library preparation and sequencing were carried out by different laboratories using diverse techniques. Between about 0.9 and 8.9 billion PBMCs per donor were obtained by leukapheresis. Study-level results and caveats: Clonotypes shared by all four sorted-subset donors showed higher generation probabilities than non-shared clonotypes. Pairwise subsampling led to the expectation that sequencing depth would affect the degree of clonotype sharing among donors. Across four donors, around 5% of naive CD4, roughly 3.5% of naive CD8, around 2.1% of memory CD4, and under 0.45% of memory CD8 clonotypes were shared. Sampling was limited to blood, and TCR repertoires in tissue likely differ from TCR repertoires in blood. Naive subsets generally had larger estimated clonotype richness than memory subsets did. The small number of donors limited the genetic and exposure-history diversity represented. Incomplete sequencing was indicated by rarefaction of sorted-subset datasets, despite the large sequencing depth.

The TCR comes from a man aged 18 to 35 in good health. Source material: naive CD8+ T cells sorted from blood. What the cell subset or site label conveys for this sample: CD45RA+CCR7+. The chain is encoded by TRBV5-4 joined to TRBJ2-7, with 9 middle bases fitting TRBD1. The CDR3 sequence is CASSDRGRYEQYF. The bases are TGTGCCAGCAGTGACAGGGGGAGATACGAGCAGTACTTC.